This section outlines one TCR beta chain sequence together with its context. Assay: immunoSEQ multiplex PCR; the TCRdb copy retains only in-frame clones and omits some. The sample consists of 55,000 to 75,000 clones, about 86% of them appearing once. The time point denotes: after dendritic cell vaccination, including at tumor progression/relapse. PBMC were collected before vaccination, two weeks after the third vaccination, and at progression. This sample stems from a study of glioma-infiltrating T cells after dendritic cell vaccination. The CDR3 sequence is 17 residues long. CDR1 is SEHNR and CDR2 is FQNEAQ in the germline V gene (reference sequence). The V end lost 5 bases, the J end lost 5 bases, and 22 bases lay between the germline ends.

The V call is TRBV7-9, the J call TRBJ2-1, with D perhaps matching TRBD1 (6 bases). This specimen consisted of blood, obtained after dendritic cell vaccination. This sequence originates from a human donor with glioblastoma. CDR3 amino acids: CASSAPVTGLFHNEQFF. The CDR3 DNA reads as TGTGCCAGCAGCGCACCCGTTACAGGGTTGTTCCACAATGAGCAGTTCTTC.